This record concerns one T cell receptor (beta chain) sequence. CDR3 length: 14 amino acids. Looked up from germline, CDR1 is SNHLY and CDR2 is FYNNEI. Trimming took 4 bases from V and 1 from J; bases not matched to a gene: 3. PCR amplification relied on 60 Vbeta primers (plus 13 Jbeta primers). Sequencing used immunoSEQ multiplex PCR; TCRdb keeps in-frame clones, though not all of them. Among about 240,000 clones, approximately 81% were seen once, and the ten largest hold 0.2% to 0.3%. The sample comes from a study of cytomegalovirus exposure and HLA in healthy donors. The sequence came from a girl aged 2 to 10 in good health and CMV-seronegative. The sequencing input was PBMCs. The chain links TRBV2 to TRBJ1-2; TRBD1 agrees at 7 bases. CDR3 sequence: CASSGDSLNYGYTF. The CDR3, as DNA: TGTGCCAGCAGTGGGGACAGCCTTAACTATGGCTACACCTTC. Full variable domain (rest looked up from reference TRBV2 and TRBJ1-2): EPEVTQTPSHQVTQMGQEVILRCVPISNHLYFYWYRQILGQKVEFLVSFYNNEISEKSEIFDDQFSVERPDGSNFTLKIRSTKLEDSAMYFCASSGDSLNYGYTFGSGTRLTVV.